This is a list of T cell receptor beta chains from one sample in a study of blood T cells in healthy people across ages. TCRdb analysed the 5' RACE reads with MiXCR anew, one entry per CDR3 protein. Of roughly 500,000 distinct CDR3 sequences in the sample, 20% to 30% were seen once. The same sample was also studied in work on T cells of mothers and their children.

The sample was blood. The source of these receptors is a boy between 10 and 17 years old in good health. The CDR3 runs from the conserved cysteine through the conserved F or W. The order of the fields is J gene, V gene, clone size, CDR3 length, D gene, CDR3 protein, CDR3 DNA. A D gene is named only where the DNA matches it firmly. The size of a clone is reported for some rows only, either as once, few or many, or as a class for expanded clones.

TRBJ2-7 | TRBV25-1 | once | 14 | . | CASSDLRQAYEQYF | TGTGCCAGCAGTGATCTCCGACAGGCCTACGAGCAGTACTTC
TRBJ2-5 | TRBV7-2 | . | 16 | TRBD2 | CASSLKGTSKQETQYF | TGTGCCAGCAGCTTAAAGGGGACTAGCAAGCAAGAGACCCAGTACTTC
TRBJ2-1 | TRBV4-3 | . | 17 | TRBD2 | CASSQGSGGTSYNEQFF | TGCGCCAGCAGCCAAGGGAGTGGCGGGACTAGCTACAATGAGCAGTTCTTC
TRBJ1-1 | TRBV4-1 | . | 13 | . | CASSQSYNTEAFF | TGCGCCAGCAGCCAAAGCTACAACACTGAAGCTTTCTTT
TRBJ1-2 | TRBV10-3 | few | 14 | . | CAISETLANYGYTF | TGTGCCATCAGTGAGACCTTAGCTAACTATGGCTACACCTTC
TRBJ2-1 | TRBV5-1 | . | 16 | TRBD2 | CASSREASGRAFEQFF | TGCGCCAGCAGCCGGGAAGCTAGCGGGAGGGCCTTTGAGCAGTTCTTC
TRBJ2-3 | TRBV2 | few | 18 | . | CAGSEALQGTLEADTQYF | TGTGCCGGCAGTGAAGCGCTTCAAGGGACCCTGGAGGCAGATACGCAGTATTTT
TRBJ2-4 | TRBV28 | . | 13 | . | CASRALAKNIQYF | TGTGCCAGCAGGGCGTTAGCCAAAAACATTCAGTACTTC
TRBJ2-4 | TRBV20-1 | . | 20 | TRBD2 | CSASKGGLAGVSVAKNIQYF | TGCAGTGCTAGCAAAGGGGGACTAGCGGGAGTTTCTGTTGCCAAAAACATTCAGTACTTC
TRBJ2-7 | TRBV6-2/TRBV6-3 | few | 13 | . | CASSYTVSYEQYF | TGTGCCAGCAGTTACACCGTATCCTACGAGCAGTACTTC
TRBJ2-1 | TRBV7-2 | . | 18 | . | CASSSPRGKGGGYNEQFF | TGTGCCAGCAGCTCCCCTAGGGGAAAAGGTGGCGGCTACAATGAGCAGTTCTTC
TRBJ2-4 | TRBV9 | . | 14 | . | CASSVSGAKNIQYF | TGTGCCAGCAGCGTAAGCGGAGCCAAAAACATTCAGTACTTC
TRBJ2-5 | TRBV30 | few | 14 | TRBD1 | CAWSTGTGEETQYF | TGTGCCTGGAGCACCGGGACAGGCGAAGAGACCCAGTACTTC
TRBJ1-1 | TRBV4-2 | few | 14 | . | CASSIDSEHTEAFF | TGTGCCAGCAGCATCGACAGTGAACACACTGAAGCTTTCTTT
TRBJ1-2 | TRBV20-1 | many | 14 | TRBD1 | CSLRTGRGNYGYTF | TGCAGTCTACGGACAGGGCGGGGTAACTATGGCTACACCTTC
TRBJ2-2 | TRBV10-3 | . | 14 | . | CATRWGAGTGELFF | TGTGCCACCAGGTGGGGGGCCGGCACCGGGGAGCTGTTTTTT
TRBJ1-1 | TRBV14 | . | 14 | TRBD1 | CASSPGTGLRWILF | TGTGCCAGCAGTCCCGGGACAGGGCTGCGTTGGATTCTCTTT
TRBJ2-7 | TRBV6-2/TRBV6-3 | . | 11 | TRBD2 | CASGLAAEQYF | TGTGCCAGCGGACTAGCCGCCGAGCAGTACTTC
TRBJ2-7 | TRBV20-1 | . | 15 | TRBD2 | CSAIPSGRTNNEQYF | TGTAGTGCAATTCCTAGCGGGAGGACGAATAACGAGCAGTACTTC
TRBJ2-2 | TRBV6-2/TRBV6-3 | . | 18 | TRBD2 | CASSYGGLAGANTGELFF | TGTGCCAGCAGTTACGGGGGACTAGCAGGCGCGAACACCGGGGAGCTGTTTTTT
TRBJ2-7 | TRBV20-1 | . | 15 | TRBD1 | CSAREGQGLIYELYF | TGCAGTGCTAGGGAAGGACAGGGACTTATCTACGAGCTGTACTTC
TRBJ2-1 | TRBV6-6 | . | 15 | . | CASKVRHPEGNEQFF | TGTGCCAGCAAAGTGAGACATCCCGAGGGCAATGAGCAGTTCTTC